This TCR beta chain was recovered during a study of T cells in Graves' hyperthyroidism and ophthalmopathy. What was amplified from RNA transcripts were TCR beta CDR3 regions. With the HTBI primer set, the TCR CDR3 went through a first round of RT-PCR. One entry per CDR3 protein, called by TCRdb with MiXCR from the multiplex PCR reads. This sample has hundreds of thousands of distinct CDR3 sequences, with about a sixth found just once. The J segment lost 1 base and the V segment lost 5 bases, leaving 8 bases of the junction unmatched. Germline-derived CDR1 and CDR2 are SGHTA and FQGNSA. The CDR3 loop spans 16 amino acids.

What was sequenced was blood. The V call is TRBV7-2, the J call TRBJ2-7, with TRBD1 matching over 10 bases. The TCR comes from a woman between 40 and 50 years old with Graves' ophthalmopathy. In DNA form, the CDR3 reads TGTGCCAGCAGCCCGAACATGGGACAGGGGTCCTACGAGCAGTACTTC. The encoded protein is CASSPNMGQGSYEQYF.